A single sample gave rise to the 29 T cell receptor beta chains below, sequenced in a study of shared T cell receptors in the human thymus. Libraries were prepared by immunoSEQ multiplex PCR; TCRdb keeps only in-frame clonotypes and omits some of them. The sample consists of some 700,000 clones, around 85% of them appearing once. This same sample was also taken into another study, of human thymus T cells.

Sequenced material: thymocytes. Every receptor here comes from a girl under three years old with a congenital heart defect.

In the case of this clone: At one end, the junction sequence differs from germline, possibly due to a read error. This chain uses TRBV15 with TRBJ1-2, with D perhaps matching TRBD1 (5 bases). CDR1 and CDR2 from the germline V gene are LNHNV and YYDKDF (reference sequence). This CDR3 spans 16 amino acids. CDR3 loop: CATSSRGSGVDYGYTF. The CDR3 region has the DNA TGTGCTACCAGCAGTCGGGGGTCCGGGGTTGACTATGGCTACACCTTC.

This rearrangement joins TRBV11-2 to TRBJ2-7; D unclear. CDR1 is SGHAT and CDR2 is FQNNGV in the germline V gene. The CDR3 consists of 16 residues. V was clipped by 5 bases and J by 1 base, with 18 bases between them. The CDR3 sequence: CASSRDKARFSYEQYF. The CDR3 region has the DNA TGTGCCAGCAGCCGAGACAAGGCTCGATTTTCCTACGAGCAGTACTTC.

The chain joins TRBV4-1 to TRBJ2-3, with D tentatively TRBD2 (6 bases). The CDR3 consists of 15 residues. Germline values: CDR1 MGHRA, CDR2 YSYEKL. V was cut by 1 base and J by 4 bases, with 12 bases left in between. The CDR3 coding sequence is TGCGCCAGCAGCCAAGGGGCGGGGTTGGCAGATACGCAGTATTTT. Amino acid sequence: CASSQGAGLADTQYF.

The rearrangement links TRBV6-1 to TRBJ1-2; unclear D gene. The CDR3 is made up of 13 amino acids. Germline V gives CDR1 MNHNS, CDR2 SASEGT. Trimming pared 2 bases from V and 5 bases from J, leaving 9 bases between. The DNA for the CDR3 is TGTGCCAGCAGTGAAAGGAGTATGTATGGCTACACCTTC. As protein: CASSERSMYGYTF.

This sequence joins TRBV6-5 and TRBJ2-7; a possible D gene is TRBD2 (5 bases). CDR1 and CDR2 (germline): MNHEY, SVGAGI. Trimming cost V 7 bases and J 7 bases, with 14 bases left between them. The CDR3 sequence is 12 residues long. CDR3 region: CASNKNPGEQYF. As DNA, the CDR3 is TGTGCCAGCAATAAAAATCCGGGGGAGCAGTACTTC.

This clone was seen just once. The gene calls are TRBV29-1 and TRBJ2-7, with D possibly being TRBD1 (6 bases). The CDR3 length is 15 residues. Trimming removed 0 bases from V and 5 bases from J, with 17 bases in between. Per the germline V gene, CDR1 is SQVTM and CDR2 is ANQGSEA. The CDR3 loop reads CSVEDPGPGADEQYF. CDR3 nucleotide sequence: TGCAGCGTTGAAGACCCCGGCCCAGGGGCGGACGAGCAGTACTTC.

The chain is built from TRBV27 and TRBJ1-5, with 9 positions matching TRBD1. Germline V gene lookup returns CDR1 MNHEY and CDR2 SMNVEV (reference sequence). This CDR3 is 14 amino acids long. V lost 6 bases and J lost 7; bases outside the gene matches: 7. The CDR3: CASRDRGEFQPQHF. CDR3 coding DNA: TGTGCCAGCAGAGACAGGGGGGAGTTCCAGCCCCAGCATTTT.

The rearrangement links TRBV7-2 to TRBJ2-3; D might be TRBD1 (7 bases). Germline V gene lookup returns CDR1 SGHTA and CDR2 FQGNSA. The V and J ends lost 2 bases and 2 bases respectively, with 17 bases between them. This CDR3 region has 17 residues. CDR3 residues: CASSLKGGTDHTDTQYF. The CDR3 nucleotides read TGTGCCAGCAGCTTAAAGGGCGGGACAGACCACACAGATACGCAGTATTTT.

Here the CDR3 DNA reads TGTGCCAGCAGCGGCACGGGGTACACCGGGGAGCTGTTTTTT. Translation: CASSGTGYTGELFF. J is TRBJ2-2 and V is TRBV9, with D possibly TRBD2 on 5 matching bases. Trimming left V 3 bases short and J 3 bases short, with 9 bases between. Germline V lookup: CDR1 SGDLS, CDR2 YYNGEE. The CDR3 runs 14 residues.

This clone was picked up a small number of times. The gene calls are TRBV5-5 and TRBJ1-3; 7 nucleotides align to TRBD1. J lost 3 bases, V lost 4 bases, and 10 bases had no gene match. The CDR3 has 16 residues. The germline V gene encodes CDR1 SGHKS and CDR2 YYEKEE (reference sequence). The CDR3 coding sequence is TGTGCCAGCAGCCTAGAGACAGGGTTAGGTGGAAACACCATATATTTT. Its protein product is CASSLETGLGGNTIYF.

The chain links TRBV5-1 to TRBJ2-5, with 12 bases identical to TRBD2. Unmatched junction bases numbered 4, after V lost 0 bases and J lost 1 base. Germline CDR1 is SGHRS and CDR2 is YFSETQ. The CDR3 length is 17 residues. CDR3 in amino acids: CASSLVLAGGPQETQYF. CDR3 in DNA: TGCGCCAGCAGCTTGGTTCTAGCGGGGGGGCCCCAAGAGACCCAGTACTTC.

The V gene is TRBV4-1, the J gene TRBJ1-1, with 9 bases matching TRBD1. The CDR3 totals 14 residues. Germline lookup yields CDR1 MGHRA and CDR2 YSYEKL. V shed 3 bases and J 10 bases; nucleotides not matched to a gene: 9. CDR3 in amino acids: CASSQYTGGKIAFF. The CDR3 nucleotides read TGCGCCAGCAGCCAGTATACAGGGGGCAAAATAGCTTTCTTT.

CDR3 amino acids: CASSAQGSGNTIYF. The CDR3 bases are TGTGCCAGCAGTGCCCAGGGATCTGGAAACACCATATATTTT. V is TRBV21-1 and J is TRBJ1-3; TRBD1, as called in the table, went unchecked against the DNA. TRBV21-1 is reported as a pseudogene. This CDR3 has 14 amino acids.

The CDR3 DNA reads TGCGCCAGCAGCTCACAGAGACAGGGGGCTGATGGCTACACCTTC. Protein product: CASSSQRQGADGYTF. The chain is built from TRBV5-1 and TRBJ1-2; TRBD1 matches at 10 bases. The germline V gene encodes CDR1 SGHRS and CDR2 YFSETQ. Trimming removed 3 bases from V and 6 bases from J; junction bases left unmatched: 8. This CDR3 is 15 amino acids long.

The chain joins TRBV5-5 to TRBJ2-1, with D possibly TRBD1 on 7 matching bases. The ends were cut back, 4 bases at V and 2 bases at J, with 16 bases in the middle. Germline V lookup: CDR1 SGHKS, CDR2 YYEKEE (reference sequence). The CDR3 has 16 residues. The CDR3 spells CASSPRGRPAYNEQFF. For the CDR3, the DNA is TGTGCCAGCAGCCCCAGGGGGAGGCCGGCCTACAATGAGCAGTTCTTC.

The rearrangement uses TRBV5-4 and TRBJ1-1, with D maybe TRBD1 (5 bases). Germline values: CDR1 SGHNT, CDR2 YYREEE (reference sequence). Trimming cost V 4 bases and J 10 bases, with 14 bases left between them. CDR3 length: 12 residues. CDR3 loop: CASSPTGEGAFF. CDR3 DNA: TGTGCCAGCAGCCCAACGGGGGAGGGAGCTTTCTTT.

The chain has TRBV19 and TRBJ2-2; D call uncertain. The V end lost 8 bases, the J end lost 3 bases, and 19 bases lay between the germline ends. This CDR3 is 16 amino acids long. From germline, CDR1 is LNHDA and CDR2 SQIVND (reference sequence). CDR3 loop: CASGGLGSTHTGELFF. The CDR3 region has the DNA TGTGCCAGTGGTGGGCTCGGCTCCACGCACACCGGGGAGCTGTTTTTT.

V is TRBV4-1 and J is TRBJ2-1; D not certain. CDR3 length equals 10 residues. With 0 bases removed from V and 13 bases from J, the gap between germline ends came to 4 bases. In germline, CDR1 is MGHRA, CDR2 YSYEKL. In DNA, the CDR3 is TGCGCCAGCAGCCAAGAGAGACAGTTCTTC. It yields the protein CASSQERQFF.

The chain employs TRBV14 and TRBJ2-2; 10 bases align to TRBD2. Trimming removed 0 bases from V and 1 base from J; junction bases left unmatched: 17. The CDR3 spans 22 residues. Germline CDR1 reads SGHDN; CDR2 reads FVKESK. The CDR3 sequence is CASSQDGVAGGTHNLNTGELFF. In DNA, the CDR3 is TGTGCCAGCAGCCAAGATGGGGTAGCGGGGGGAACTCATAATTTGAACACCGGGGAGCTGTTTTTT. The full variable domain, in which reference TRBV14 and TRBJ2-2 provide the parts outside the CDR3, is EAGVTQFPSHSVIEKGQTVTLRCDPISGHDNLYWYRRVMGKEIKFLLHFVKESKQDESGMPNNRFLAERTGGTYSTLKVQPAELEDSGVYFCASSQDGVAGGTHNLNTGELFFGEGSRLTVL.

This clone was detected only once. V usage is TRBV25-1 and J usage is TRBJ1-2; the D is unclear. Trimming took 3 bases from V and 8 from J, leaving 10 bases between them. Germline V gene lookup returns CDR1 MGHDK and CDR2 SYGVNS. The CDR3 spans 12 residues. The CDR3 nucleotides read TGTGCCAGCAGTGAGGAGGGTGAGGGCTACACCTTC. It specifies CASSEEGEGYTF.

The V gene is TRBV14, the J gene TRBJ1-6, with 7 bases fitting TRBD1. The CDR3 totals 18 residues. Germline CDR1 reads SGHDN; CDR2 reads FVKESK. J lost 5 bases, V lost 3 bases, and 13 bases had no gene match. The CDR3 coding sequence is TGTGCCAGCAGCCAGCGCCCCCGGGACAGCATGAATAATTCACCCCTCCACTTT. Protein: CASSQRPRDSMNNSPLHF.

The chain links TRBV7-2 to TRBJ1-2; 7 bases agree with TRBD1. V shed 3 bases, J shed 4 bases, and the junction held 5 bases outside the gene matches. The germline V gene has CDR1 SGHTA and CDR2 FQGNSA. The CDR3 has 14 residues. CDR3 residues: CASSFSGTVYGYTF. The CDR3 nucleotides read TGTGCCAGCAGCTTCTCCGGGACAGTCTATGGCTACACCTTC.

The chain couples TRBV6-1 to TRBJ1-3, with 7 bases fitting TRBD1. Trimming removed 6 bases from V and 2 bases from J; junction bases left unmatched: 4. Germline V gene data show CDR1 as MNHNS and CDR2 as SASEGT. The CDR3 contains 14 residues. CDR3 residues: CASRPDRAGNTIYF. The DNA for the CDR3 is TGTGCCAGCAGACCCGACAGGGCTGGAAACACCATATATTTT.

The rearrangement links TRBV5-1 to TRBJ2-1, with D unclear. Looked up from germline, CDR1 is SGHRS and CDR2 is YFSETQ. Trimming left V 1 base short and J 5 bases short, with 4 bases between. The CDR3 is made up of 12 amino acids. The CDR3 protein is CASSLTDNEQFF. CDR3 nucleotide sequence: TGCGCCAGCAGCTTGACGGACAATGAGCAGTTCTTC. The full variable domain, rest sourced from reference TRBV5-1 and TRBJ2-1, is KAGVTQTPRYLIKTRGQQVTLSCSPISGHRSVSWYQQTPGQGLQFLFEYFSETQRNKGNFPGRFSGRQFSNSRSEMNVSTLELGDSALYLCASSLTDNEQFFGPGTRLTVL.

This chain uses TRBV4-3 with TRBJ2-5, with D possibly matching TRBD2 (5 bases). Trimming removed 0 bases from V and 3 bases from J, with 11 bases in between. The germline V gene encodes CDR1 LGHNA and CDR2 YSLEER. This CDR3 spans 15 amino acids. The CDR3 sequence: CASSQEFRGEETQYF. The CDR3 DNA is TGCGCCAGCAGCCAAGAGTTCCGGGGTGAAGAGACCCAGTACTTC.

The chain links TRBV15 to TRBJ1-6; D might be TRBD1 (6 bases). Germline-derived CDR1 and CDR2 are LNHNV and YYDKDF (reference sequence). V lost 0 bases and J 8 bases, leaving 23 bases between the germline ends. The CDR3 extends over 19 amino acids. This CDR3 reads CATSREGVVGARLDSPLHF. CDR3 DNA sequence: TGTGCCACCAGCAGAGAGGGAGTCGTGGGGGCCAGGTTGGATTCACCCCTCCACTTT.

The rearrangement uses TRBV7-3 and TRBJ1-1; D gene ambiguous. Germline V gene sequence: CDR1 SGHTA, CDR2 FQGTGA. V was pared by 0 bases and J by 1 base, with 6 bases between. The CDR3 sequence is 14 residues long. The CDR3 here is CASSLTGRNTEAFF. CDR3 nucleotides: TGTGCCAGCAGCTTAACAGGGAGGAACACTGAAGCTTTCTTT.

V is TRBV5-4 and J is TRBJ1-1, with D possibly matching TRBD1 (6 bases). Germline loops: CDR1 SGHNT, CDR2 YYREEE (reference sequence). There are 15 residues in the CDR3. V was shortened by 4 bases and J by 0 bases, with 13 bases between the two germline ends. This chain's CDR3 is CASSRVSGVNTEAFF. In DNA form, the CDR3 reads TGTGCCAGCAGCCGCGTCTCAGGGGTGAACACTGAAGCTTTCTTT.

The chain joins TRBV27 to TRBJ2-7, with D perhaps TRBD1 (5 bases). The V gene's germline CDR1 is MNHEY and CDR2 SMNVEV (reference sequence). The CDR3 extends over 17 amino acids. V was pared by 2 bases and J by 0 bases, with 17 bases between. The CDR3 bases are TGTGCCAGCAGTTTACCGACCTTTAGGGGAAGCTCCTACGAGCAGTACTTC. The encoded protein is CASSLPTFRGSSYEQYF.